The clone carrying this T cell receptor (beta chain) was seen a single time. Method: immunoSEQ multiplex PCR; TCRdb's copy keeps in-frame clones and lacks some. The repertoire holds around 29,000 clones, with roughly nine tenths as singletons. Losses at the gene ends were 3 bases for V and 0 bases for J; bases not matched to a gene: 11. The CDR3 extends over 19 amino acids. CDR1 LNHDA and CDR2 SQIVND come from the germline V gene (reference sequence). This entry belongs to a study of blood T cell repertoires in COVID-19. The specimen sequenced was peripheral blood. The chain recombines TRBV19 with TRBJ2-1; 10 nucleotides agree with TRBD2. This TCR was sampled from a human donor in a cohort sampled during active COVID-19. This chain's CDR3 is CASSISTAGGRSSYNEQFF. CDR3 DNA: TGTGCCAGTAGTATTAGTACAGCGGGAGGGCGGAGCTCCTACAATGAGCAGTTCTTC.